The next 10 T cell receptor beta chains were all read from a single sample in a study of blood T cell repertoires in COVID-19. Some clones are missing from TCRdb's copy, which holds only in-frame ones; the method was immunoSEQ multiplex PCR. The sample includes 150,000 to 200,000 clones, about 87% of them seen just once. Sequenced material: peripheral blood. These receptors came from a woman in her fifties or sixties with acute or convalescent COVID-19.

This sequence joins TRBV27 and TRBJ2-7; D ambiguous. Trimming removed 2 bases from V and 2 bases from J, with 16 bases in between. Germline-derived CDR1 and CDR2 are MNHEY and SMNVEV (reference sequence). There are 16 residues in the CDR3. CDR3: CASSLRLPGPPYEQYF. In DNA, the CDR3 is TGTGCCAGCAGTTTAAGGCTTCCTGGGCCCCCCTACGAGCAGTACTTC.

The rearrangement joins TRBV3-1 (or the pseudogene TRBV3-2) to TRBJ1-6; 10 nucleotides agree with TRBD1. The CDR3 consists of 14 residues. CDR1 and CDR2 (germline): LGHDT, YNNKEL (reference sequence). The J segment lost 10 bases and the V segment lost 7 bases, leaving 7 bases of the junction unmatched. CDR3 sequence: CASTWTGGYSPLHF. The CDR3 region has the DNA TGTGCCAGCACCTGGACAGGGGGTTACTCACCCCTCCACTTT.

The chain links TRBV27 to TRBJ1-1; D call uncertain. V was clipped by 3 bases and J by 0 bases, with 8 bases between them. Germline CDR1 and CDR2: MNHEY and SMNVEV (reference sequence). The CDR3 length is 14 residues. This CDR3 reads CASSFEGLNTEAFF. The CDR3 coding sequence is TGTGCCAGCAGTTTTGAGGGCTTGAACACTGAAGCTTTCTTT.

The chain carries TRBV11-2 and TRBJ2-3; 10 nucleotides line up with TRBD2. From germline, CDR1 is SGHAT and CDR2 FQNNGV. This CDR3 is built from 15 residues. The V gene end was trimmed by 4 bases and the J gene end by 3 bases; junction bases not matched to a gene: 4. The CDR3 spells CASSSSGGSTDTQYF. The CDR3 DNA reads TGTGCCAGCAGCTCTAGCGGGGGATCGACAGATACGCAGTATTTT.

The CDR3 DNA sequence: TGTGCCAGTAGTATTAGGAGGGGGCCGGCAGATACGCAGTATTTT. Protein: CASSIRRGPADTQYF. V usage is TRBV19 and J usage is TRBJ2-3; maybe TRBD1 (7 bases). The CDR3 is 15 amino acids. CDR1 is LNHDA and CDR2 is SQIVND in the germline V gene (reference sequence). Deletions cut 3 bases from V and 4 bases from J, with 14 bases between.

The V and J genes are TRBV24-1 and TRBJ2-7; 8 bases align to TRBD1. CDR3 length: 13 residues. Losses at the gene ends were 4 bases for V and 6 bases for J; bases not matched to a gene: 4. Germline V CDR1 and CDR2: KGHDR, SFDVKD. In DNA form, the CDR3 reads TGTGCCACCAGTGAATCCGACAGGGGCGAGCAGTACTTC. This encodes CATSESDRGEQYF.

The V gene is TRBV24-1, the J gene TRBJ1-1, with TRBD1 matching 7 bases. Trimming took 6 bases from V and 3 from J; bases not matched to a gene: 6. Germline V CDR1 and CDR2: KGHDR, SFDVKD. This CDR3 spans 14 amino acids. CDR3: CATSPAGGHTEAFF. Here the CDR3 DNA reads TGTGCCACCAGTCCGGCAGGGGGACACACTGAAGCTTTCTTT.

The chain links TRBV6-4 to TRBJ2-1; 10 bases agree with TRBD2. Germline CDR1 MRHNA, CDR2 SNTAGT. CDR3 length: 15 residues. J gave up 9 bases and V 2 bases, and 7 bases lay outside the gene matches. The CDR3 is CASSDLVAGGAEQFF. CDR3 DNA sequence: TGTGCCAGCAGTGACCTGGTAGCGGGGGGTGCTGAGCAGTTCTTC.

The count of this clone is one. The CDR3, as DNA: TGCGCCAGCAAATCAGGCACCGGGGAGGCATTTGGCTACACCTTC. It yields the protein CASKSGTGEAFGYTF. This chain connects TRBV5-1 to TRBJ1-2; no reliable D call. This CDR3 is built from 15 residues. With 6 bases removed from V and 7 bases from J, the gap between germline ends came to 22 bases. Looked up from germline, CDR1 is SGHRS and CDR2 is YFSETQ.

J is TRBJ2-1 and V is TRBV27, with D possibly matching TRBD2 (6 bases). The CDR3 spans 13 residues. Germline assignment: CDR1 MNHEY and CDR2 SMNVEV (reference sequence). Trimming cost V 3 bases and J 7 bases, with 10 bases left between them. The DNA of the CDR3 is TGTGCCAGCAGTTTCAGACTAGTAAATGAGCAGTTCTTC. This sequence encodes CASSFRLVNEQFF.